This is a list of T cell receptor beta chains from one sample in a study of type 1 regulatory T cells. One entry per CDR3 protein results from TCRdb running MiXCR on the reads. Among around 64,000 distinct CDR3 sequences listed, less than 25% were seen once. No antigen has been identified for these receptors. The sequencing input was cultured type 1 regulatory T (Tr1) cells, either the whole culture or a sorted fraction (not recorded which). These receptors all come from a human donor in good health. Both conserved end residues are trimmed from each CDR3. Fields, in order: V gene, J gene, CDR3 protein.

v_gene: TRBV29-1
j_gene: TRBJ2-3
CDR3aa: SVDQGVTDTQY

v_gene: TRBV6-5
j_gene: TRBJ1-2
CDR3aa: ASSLPQNYGYT

v_gene: TRBV5-1
j_gene: TRBJ2-2
CDR3aa: ASSLVSGSAGELF

v_gene: TRBV7-9
j_gene: TRBJ2-1
CDR3aa: ASSLEWTKIEQF

v_gene: TRBV7-8
j_gene: TRBJ1-2
CDR3aa: ASSLGGVGYGYT

v_gene: TRBV9
j_gene: TRBJ2-1
CDR3aa: ASNLGTSGNEQF

v_gene: TRBV7-8
j_gene: TRBJ2-2
CDR3aa: ASSPLVQSTGELF

v_gene: TRBV7-2
j_gene: TRBJ1-2
CDR3aa: ASSLGRYYGYT

v_gene: TRBV6-5
j_gene: TRBJ1-2
CDR3aa: ASSLEVHYGYT

v_gene: TRBV29-1
j_gene: TRBJ2-1
CDR3aa: SVTSSYNEQF

v_gene: TRBV24-1
j_gene: TRBJ2-1
CDR3aa: ATSDPGLAGGTSYNEQF

v_gene: TRBV27
j_gene: TRBJ2-5
CDR3aa: ASSLRRDQETQY

v_gene: TRBV9
j_gene: TRBJ2-6
CDR3aa: ASSPPDSGANVLT

v_gene: TRBV5-1
j_gene: TRBJ2-7
CDR3aa: ASSRASGVGYEQY

v_gene: TRBV5-1
j_gene: TRBJ2-6
CDR3aa: ASSSYRGHGANVLT

v_gene: TRBV6-1
j_gene: TRBJ2-3
CDR3aa: ATHRGASTDTQY

v_gene: TRBV7-2
j_gene: TRBJ2-7
CDR3aa: ASSLDRTYEQY